This T cell receptor beta chain was retrieved from a study of T cells after yellow fever vaccination. For TCR, cDNA came from 5'RACE template switching, which added a universal primer site and UMIs. One entry per CDR3 protein, called by TCRdb with MiXCR from the 5' RACE reads. The sample includes a few hundred thousand distinct CDR3 sequences, more than 3% seen only once; the top ten take 23%. Study-level points and caveats: Post-booster repertoires again held most primary-vaccination clones (just under 97% CD4, roughly 88% CD8). FACS-sorted repertoires could contain abundant clonotypes contaminating from the bulk population. A minor fraction of clonotypes spanned both CD4 and CD8 compartments.

This clonotype was seen more than once but under ten times. No antigen is known for it. The starting material was PBMCs, obtained on the day of the yellow fever booster vaccination. This TCR came from a man aged 18 to 30 who received the YFV17D yellow fever vaccine.

CDR3 region: CSVAQNLPGTSETQYF. CDR3 DNA: TGCAGCGTTGCGCAGAACCTCCCGGGGACGTCGGAGACCCAGTACTTC. This chain joins TRBV29-1 and TRBJ2-5; either TRBD1 or TRBD2 may fit D (5 bases each). The CDR3 consists of 16 residues. Germline V gene data show CDR1 as SQVTM and CDR2 as ANQGSEA. Trimming removed 4 bases at V and 5 bases at J, with 23 bases between.